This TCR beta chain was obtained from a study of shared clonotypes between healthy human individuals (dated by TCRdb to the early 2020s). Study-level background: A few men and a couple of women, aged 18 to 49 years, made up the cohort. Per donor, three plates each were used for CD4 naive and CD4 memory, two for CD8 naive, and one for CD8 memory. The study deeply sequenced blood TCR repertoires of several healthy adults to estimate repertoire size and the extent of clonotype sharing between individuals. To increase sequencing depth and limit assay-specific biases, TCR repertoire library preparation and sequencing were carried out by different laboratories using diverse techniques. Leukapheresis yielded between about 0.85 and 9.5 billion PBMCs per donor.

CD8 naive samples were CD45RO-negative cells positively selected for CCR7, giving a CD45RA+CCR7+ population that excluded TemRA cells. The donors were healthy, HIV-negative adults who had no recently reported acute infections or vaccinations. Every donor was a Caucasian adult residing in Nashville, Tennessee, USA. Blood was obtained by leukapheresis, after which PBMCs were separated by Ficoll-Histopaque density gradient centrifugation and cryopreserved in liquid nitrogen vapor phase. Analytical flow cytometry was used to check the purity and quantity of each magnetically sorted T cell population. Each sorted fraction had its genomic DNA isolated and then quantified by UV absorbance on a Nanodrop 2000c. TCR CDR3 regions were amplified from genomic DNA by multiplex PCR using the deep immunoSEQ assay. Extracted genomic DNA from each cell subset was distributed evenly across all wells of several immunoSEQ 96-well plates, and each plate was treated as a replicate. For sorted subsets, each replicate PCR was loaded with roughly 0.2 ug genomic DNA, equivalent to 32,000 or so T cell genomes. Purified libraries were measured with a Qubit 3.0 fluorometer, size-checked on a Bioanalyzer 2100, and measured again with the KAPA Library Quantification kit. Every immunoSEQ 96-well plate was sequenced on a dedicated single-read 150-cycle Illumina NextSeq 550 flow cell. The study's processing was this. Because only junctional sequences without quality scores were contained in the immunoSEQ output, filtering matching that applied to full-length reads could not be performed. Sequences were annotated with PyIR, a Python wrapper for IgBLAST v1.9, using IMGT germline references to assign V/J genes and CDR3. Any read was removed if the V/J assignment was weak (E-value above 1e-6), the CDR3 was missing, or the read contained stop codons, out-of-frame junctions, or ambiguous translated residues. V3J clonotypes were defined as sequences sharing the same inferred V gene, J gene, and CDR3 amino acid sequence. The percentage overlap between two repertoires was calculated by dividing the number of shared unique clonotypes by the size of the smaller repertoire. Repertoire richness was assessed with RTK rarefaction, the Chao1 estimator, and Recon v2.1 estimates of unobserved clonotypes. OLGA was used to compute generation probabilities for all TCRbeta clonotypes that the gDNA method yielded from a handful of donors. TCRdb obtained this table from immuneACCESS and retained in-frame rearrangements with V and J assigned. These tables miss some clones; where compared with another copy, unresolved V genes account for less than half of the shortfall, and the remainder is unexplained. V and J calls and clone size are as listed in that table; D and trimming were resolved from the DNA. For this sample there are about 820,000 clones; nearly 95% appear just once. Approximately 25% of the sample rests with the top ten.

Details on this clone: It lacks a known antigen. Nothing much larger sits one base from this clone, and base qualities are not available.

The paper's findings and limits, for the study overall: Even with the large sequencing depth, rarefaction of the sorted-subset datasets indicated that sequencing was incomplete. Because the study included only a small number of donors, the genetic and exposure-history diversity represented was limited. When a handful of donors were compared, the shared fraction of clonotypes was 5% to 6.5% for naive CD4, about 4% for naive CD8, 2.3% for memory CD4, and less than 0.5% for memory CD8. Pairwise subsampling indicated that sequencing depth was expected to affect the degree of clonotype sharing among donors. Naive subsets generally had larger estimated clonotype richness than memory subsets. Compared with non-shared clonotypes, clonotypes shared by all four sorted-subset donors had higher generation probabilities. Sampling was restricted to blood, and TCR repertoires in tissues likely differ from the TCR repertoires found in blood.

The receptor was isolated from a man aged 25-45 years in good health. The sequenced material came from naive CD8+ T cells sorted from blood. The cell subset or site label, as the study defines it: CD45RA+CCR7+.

The encoded CDR3 is CASSQDQAGGSYNEQFF. DNA sequence: TGCGCCAGCAGCCAAGATCAAGCGGGAGGTAGCTACAATGAGCAGTTCTTC. The chain couples TRBV4-3 to TRBJ2-1; 9 bases in the middle match TRBD2. CDR1 and CDR2, per the germline V gene, are LGHNA and YSLEER. Relative to germline, V is missing 0 bases and J is missing 3 bases, with 6 bases of the junction outside any gene match. The CDR3 runs 17 residues from the cysteine to the phenylalanine. CDR3 DNA is the only sequence kept; it has 51 bases, read in frame from the first base.